This is a list of T cell receptor beta chains from one sample in a study of blood T cell repertoires in COVID-19. Produced via immunoSEQ multiplex PCR; TCRdb's table is partial and in-frame only. The table lists 200,000 to 250,000 clones, 84% of them singletons. The sequenced sample consisted of PBMCs or T cells enriched from blood (not recorded which). The receptors derive from a man in his 60s who had recovered from COVID-19. CDR3s include the opening cysteine and the closing phenylalanine or tryptophan. A D gene is named only where the DNA matches it firmly. Size is omitted from some rows. Given values are once, few, many or a class for expanded clones.

size,J,D,V,DNA,CDR3
-,TRBJ1-2,-,TRBV2,TGTGCCACTTCCCCGGACAGCAGACTTGGGGGCTACACCTTC,CATSPDSRLGGYTF
-,TRBJ1-2,TRBD1,TRBV2,TGTGCCAGCAGAGAAAGTGCAGGGGGACAGTATGGCTACACCTTC,CASRESAGGQYGYTF
-,TRBJ1-2,-,TRBV19,TGTGCCAGTAAGCGGGAGGATCAAGGTTATGGCTACACCTTC,CASKREDQGYGYTF
-,TRBJ2-1,TRBD2,TRBV11-3,TGTGCCAGCAGCCCGCAGGTACTAGCGGGGTACGCTGAGCAGTTCTTC,CASSPQVLAGYAEQFF
-,TRBJ2-7,-,TRBV5-1,TGCGCCAGCAGCTTGGCTGGGCTGGACGAGCAGTACTTC,CASSLAGLDEQYF
-,TRBJ2-5,-,TRBV12-3/TRBV12-4,TGTGCCAGCACCCGGACAGTTTCAGAGACCCAGTACTTC,CASTRTVSETQYF
many,TRBJ1-3,-,TRBV6-5,TGTGCCACCGCGCGCGGGGGCTCTGGAAACACCATATATTTT,CATARGGSGNTIYF
-,TRBJ2-2,TRBD1,TRBV7-3,TGTGCCAGCAGCTTGAGGACAGGAGACACCGGGGAGCTGTTTTTT,CASSLRTGDTGELFF
once,TRBJ1-1,-,TRBV7-2,TGTGCCAGCAGCTCAGGACAGAACACTGAAGCTTTCTTT,CASSSGQNTEAFF
-,TRBJ1-6,-,TRBV6-2/TRBV6-3,TGTGCCAGCAGCTCGGAGCGGGGGACACCCCTCCACTTT,CASSSERGTPLHF
few,TRBJ1-4,-,TRBV5-5,TGTGCCAGCAGCTTGGAGCTAGCTAATGAAAAACTGTTTTTT,CASSLELANEKLFF
-,TRBJ2-1,TRBD2,TRBV15,TGTGCCACCAGCAGAGGGGGTAGCGGGGAACACAATGAGCAGTTCTTC,CATSRGGSGEHNEQFF
-,TRBJ2-7,-,TRBV4-1,TGCGCCAGCAGCCAAGAGGGGCACCTATACGAGCAGTACTTC,CASSQEGHLYEQYF
few,TRBJ2-1,TRBD2,TRBV11-3,TGTGCCAGCAGCTTATCGTGGTTAGGAGCGGGGGGAGACAATGAGCAGTTCTTC,CASSLSWLGAGGDNEQFF
-,TRBJ1-5,-,TRBV19,TGTGCCAGTACCACTACATGGGTCGGCAATCAGCCCCAGCATTTT,CASTTTWVGNQPQHF
-,TRBJ2-7,TRBD1,TRBV18,TGTGCCAGCTCACCAAGGGCAGGGGGTACGTACGAGCAGTACTTC,CASSPRAGGTYEQYF
-,TRBJ1-2,-,TRBV4-3,TGCGCCAGCAGCCAAGAGTTGGCAGTTGGCTACACCTTC,CASSQELAVGYTF
-,TRBJ1-2,TRBD1,TRBV7-9,TGTGCCAGCAGACCGGGACAGAGCTATGGCTACACCTTC,CASRPGQSYGYTF
-,TRBJ1-6,-,TRBV6-2/TRBV6-3,TGTGCCAGCAGTTTTAAGACACCCCTGAGCTCCTATAATTCACCCCTCCACTTT,CASSFKTPLSSYNSPLHF
-,TRBJ2-7,TRBD2,TRBV4-1,TGCGCCAGCAGCCAAGAGAACGGGGGGTCCTACGAGCAGTACTTC,CASSQENGGSYEQYF
-,TRBJ1-4,-,TRBV11-3,TGTGCCAGCAGCCAACGTCAGGGGCCCACGTCGGAACTGTTTTTT,CASSQRQGPTSELFF
-,TRBJ1-4,-,TRBV4-3,TGCGCCAGCAGCCAACTTACAGGGTCTTATGAAAAACTGTTTTTT,CASSQLTGSYEKLFF
-,TRBJ2-7,-,TRBV24-1,TGTGCCACCAGTGACAGTGAATCCTACGAGCAGTACTTC,CATSDSESYEQYF
-,TRBJ1-6,-,TRBV15,TGTGCCACCAGCAGAGAAATAGTCGGGGGCTCCTATAATTCACCCCTCCACTTT,CATSREIVGGSYNSPLHF
-,TRBJ1-4,-,TRBV6-2/TRBV6-3,TGTGCCAGCAGTAACCACAGGCTTTCGGGTGAAAAACTGTTTTTT,CASSNHRLSGEKLFF
few,TRBJ1-4,-,TRBV4-3,TGCGCCAGCAGCTTTAATACTCCGAATGAAAAACTGTTTTTT,CASSFNTPNEKLFF
-,TRBJ2-1,-,TRBV24-1,TGTGCCACCAGTGATAGCATGCTGGGGGGGCAGGGTGAGCAGTTCTTC,CATSDSMLGGQGEQFF
-,TRBJ1-1,-,TRBV4-1,TGCGCCAGCAGCCAAGATTGGGGCATACCGAACACTGAAGCTTTCTTT,CASSQDWGIPNTEAFF
-,TRBJ2-5,-,TRBV5-1,TGCGCCAGCAGCTTGATCAGCCAAGAGACCCAGTACTTC,CASSLISQETQYF
-,TRBJ1-6,TRBD1,TRBV14,TGTGCCAGCAGCCAAGGACAGGGGAGGTCCTATAATTCACCCCTCCACTTT,CASSQGQGRSYNSPLHF
-,TRBJ1-2,-,TRBV7-9,TGTGCCAGCAGCTTAGAAGTCAGTACTAACTATGGCTACACCTTC,CASSLEVSTNYGYTF
-,TRBJ1-4,-,TRBV11-3,TGTGCCAGCAGCTTATCACTATTTCGGGATGAAAAACTGTTTTTT,CASSLSLFRDEKLFF
-,TRBJ1-6,-,TRBV4-3,TGCGCCAGCAGACTAAGCGCAGGGGCTAATTCACCCCTCCACTTT,CASRLSAGANSPLHF
-,TRBJ2-2,-,TRBV4-1,TGCGCCAGCAGCCAAGATCCTCCCCGGGCGAACACCGGGGAGCTGTTTTTT,CASSQDPPRANTGELFF
-,TRBJ2-7,-,TRBV6-5,TGTGCCAGCAGCCCCCGACATTCGCTTTCCTACGAGCAGTACTTC,CASSPRHSLSYEQYF
-,TRBJ2-5,-,TRBV18,TGTGCCAGCAAGCCGGGGGGACAACAAGAGACCCAGTACTTC,CASKPGGQQETQYF
once,TRBJ2-3,TRBD2,TRBV6-5,TGTGCCAGCAGTTATGGTAGCGGGGGCCTCACAGATACGCAGTATTTT,CASSYGSGGLTDTQYF
-,TRBJ2-3,TRBD2,TRBV14,TGTGCCAGCAGCCTGAGCGGGGGGCTCACAGATACGCAGTATTTT,CASSLSGGLTDTQYF
-,TRBJ2-2,-,TRBV7-9,TGTGCCAGCAGCTCAGACACCGGGGAGCTGTTTTTT,CASSSDTGELFF
-,TRBJ2-3,TRBD2,TRBV5-1,TGCGCCAGCAGCTTGTCTTATGGGGAGGGAGCGTATTTT,CASSLSYGEGAYF
few,TRBJ2-7,-,TRBV9,TGTGCCAGCAGCGTTGGAAAGGACAGCTTTTTCTCCTACGAGCAGTACTTC,CASSVGKDSFFSYEQYF
-,TRBJ2-7,-,TRBV11-3,TGTGCCAGCAGCTTAGCGGGGGCCTACGAGCAGTACTTC,CASSLAGAYEQYF
-,TRBJ1-6,-,TRBV7-9,TGTGCCAGCAGCTTAGGGCGGAATTCACCCCTCCACTTT,CASSLGRNSPLHF
once,TRBJ2-7,-,TRBV19,TGTGCGGGCGCAGTTGAGTACTTC,CAGAVEYF
-,TRBJ1-2,TRBD1,TRBV27,TGTGCCAGCTCGGGGACAGGGTATAGCTACACCTTC,CASSGTGYSYTF
-,TRBJ2-2,TRBD1,TRBV2,TGTGCCAGCACCAAGGACAGGGCTGACACCGGGGAGCTGTTTTTT,CASTKDRADTGELFF
once,TRBJ1-5,-,TRBV5-5,TGTGCCAGCACCCCGGAGAGTGGGGCTCAGCCCCAGCATTTT,CASTPESGAQPQHF
-,TRBJ2-7,-,TRBV5-1,TGCGCCAGCAGCACTGGACAGTACTACGAGCAGTACTTC,CASSTGQYYEQYF
-,TRBJ1-2,-,TRBV12-3/TRBV12-4,TGTGCCAGCAGCTCTGGGCTGGCCGGTGGCTACACCTTC,CASSSGLAGGYTF
-,TRBJ2-2,TRBD1,TRBV7-6,TGTGCCAGCAGCCGACAGGGGGACACCGGGGAGCTGTTTTTT,CASSRQGDTGELFF
-,TRBJ1-2,-,TRBV11-3,TGTGCCAGCAGCTTAGATCGGCGGGGGGACTATGGCTACACCTTC,CASSLDRRGDYGYTF
few,TRBJ2-1,TRBD1,TRBV18,TGTGCCAGCTCACCGGAGACAGGGGGAGATGAGCAGTTCTTC,CASSPETGGDEQFF
once,TRBJ1-2,TRBD1,TRBV4-3,TGCGCCAGCAGCCAAAACCGACAGGGGGAGGGCTACACCTTC,CASSQNRQGEGYTF
-,TRBJ1-4,-,TRBV15,TGTGCCACCAGCAGAGAAGACCGGGGAAGGGAAAAACTGTTTTTT,CATSREDRGREKLFF
once,TRBJ2-5,-,TRBV7-2,TGTGCCAGCAGCTTAAGAGTTACGGAGACCCAGTACTTC,CASSLRVTETQYF
-,TRBJ1-1,TRBD1,TRBV6-2/TRBV6-3,TGTGCCAGCAGTTCCCACAGGGGCTTGAACACTGAAGCTTTCTTT,CASSSHRGLNTEAFF
-,TRBJ1-1,-,TRBV4-2,TGTGCCAGCAGCCAGGACAACAGCATGAACACTGAAGCTTTCTTT,CASSQDNSMNTEAFF
-,TRBJ2-7,TRBD1,TRBV14,TGTGCCAGCAGCCAAGGCTTCCTGGGACAGGGGTTTCCGGACGAGCAGTACTTC,CASSQGFLGQGFPDEQYF